The present TCR beta chain was sequenced within a study of T cells after posttransplantation cyclophosphamide. Study-wide findings and caveats: Recipient CMV seropositivity and CMV reactivation strongly tracked TRB clonality.

CDR1 and CDR2 (germline): SEHNR, FQNEAQ (reference sequence). The CDR3 is 16 amino acids. The trim removed 3 bases at V and 2 bases at J, leaving 6 bases unmatched. About this clone: What it recognizes is unknown.

The naive gate required viable CD3+CD4+ or CD3+CD8+ cells with CCR7+CD45RA+CD45RO-CD95-CD27+CD28+ phenotype. On the day of bone marrow donation, the related graft donor provided peripheral blood. Some clones are missing from TCRdb's copy, which holds only in-frame ones; the method was immunoSEQ multiplex PCR. This table has approximately 23,000 clones, 97% appearing once. The chain recombines TRBV7-9 with TRBJ1-5; 8 positions match TRBD1. The receptor was derived from a man aged 45-65 years in good health, CMV-negative, and a related stem cell transplant donor. The sequencing input was naive CD4+ T cells sorted from PBMCs. This chain's CDR3 is CASSFRTGGGNQPQHF. CDR3 DNA: TGTGCCAGCAGCTTCCGTACAGGGGGAGGCAATCAGCCCCAGCATTTT.